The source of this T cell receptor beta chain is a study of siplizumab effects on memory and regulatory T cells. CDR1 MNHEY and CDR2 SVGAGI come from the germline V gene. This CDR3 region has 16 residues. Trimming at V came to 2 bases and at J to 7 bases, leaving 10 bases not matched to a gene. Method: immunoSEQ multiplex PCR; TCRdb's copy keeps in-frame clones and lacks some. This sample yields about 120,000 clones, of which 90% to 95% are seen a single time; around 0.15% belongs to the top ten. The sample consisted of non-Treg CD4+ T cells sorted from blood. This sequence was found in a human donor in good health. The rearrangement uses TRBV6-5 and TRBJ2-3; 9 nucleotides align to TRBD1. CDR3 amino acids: CASSYGRGTGNHTQYF. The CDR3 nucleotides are TGTGCCAGCAGTTACGGACGGGGGACAGGGAACCATACGCAGTATTTT.